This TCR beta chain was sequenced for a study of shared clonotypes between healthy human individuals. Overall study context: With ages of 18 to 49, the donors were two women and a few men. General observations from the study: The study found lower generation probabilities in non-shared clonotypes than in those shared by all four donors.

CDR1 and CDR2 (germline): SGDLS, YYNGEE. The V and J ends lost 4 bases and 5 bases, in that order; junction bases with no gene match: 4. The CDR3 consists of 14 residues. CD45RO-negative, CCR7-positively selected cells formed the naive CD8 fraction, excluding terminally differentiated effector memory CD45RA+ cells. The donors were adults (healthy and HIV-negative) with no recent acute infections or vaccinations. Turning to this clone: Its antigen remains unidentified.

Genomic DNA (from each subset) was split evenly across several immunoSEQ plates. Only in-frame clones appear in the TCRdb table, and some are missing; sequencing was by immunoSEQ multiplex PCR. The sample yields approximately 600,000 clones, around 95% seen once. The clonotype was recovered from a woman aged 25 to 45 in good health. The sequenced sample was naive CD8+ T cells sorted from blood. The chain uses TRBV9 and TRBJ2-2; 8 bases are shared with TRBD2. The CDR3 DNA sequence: TGTGCCAGCAGCACCTCTAGCGGGACCGGGGAGCTGTTTTTT. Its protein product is CASSTSSGTGELFF.